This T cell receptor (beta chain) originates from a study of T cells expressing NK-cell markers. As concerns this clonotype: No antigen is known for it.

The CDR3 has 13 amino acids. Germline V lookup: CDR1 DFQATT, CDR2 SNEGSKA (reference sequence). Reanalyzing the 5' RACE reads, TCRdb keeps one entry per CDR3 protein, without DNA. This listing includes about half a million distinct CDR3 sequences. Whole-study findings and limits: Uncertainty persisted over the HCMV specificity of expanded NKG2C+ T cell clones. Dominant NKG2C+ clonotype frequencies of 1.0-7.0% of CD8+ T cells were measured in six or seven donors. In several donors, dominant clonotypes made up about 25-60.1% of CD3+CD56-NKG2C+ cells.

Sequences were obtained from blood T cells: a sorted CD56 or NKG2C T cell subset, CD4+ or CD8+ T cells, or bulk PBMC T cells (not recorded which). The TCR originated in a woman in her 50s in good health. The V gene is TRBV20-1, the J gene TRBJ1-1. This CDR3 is CSASKNLNTEAFF.